Below, 10 T cell receptor beta chains from the same sample are listed, as sequenced in a study of OX40 agonist ivuxolimab in advanced cancers. Libraries were constructed by the immunoSEQ multiplex PCR assay. This immuneACCESS table, as held by TCRdb, lists in-frame sequences with V and J called but not all clones. Of the missing ones, under half trace to an unresolved V gene in checked studies; the others have no known cause. This sample holds approximately 70,000 clones; about 93% were observed only once. Approximately 14% of the sample belongs to the ten largest clones. The input for sequencing was CD4+ or CD8+ T cells sorted from blood, taken in a trial of the OX40 agonist ivuxolimab. These receptor sequences come from an adult with an advanced solid tumor such as melanoma, head and neck, liver or kidney cancer.

This rearrangement joins TRBV5-4 to TRBJ2-3; D is perhaps TRBD1 (6 bases). This CDR3 has 15 residues. Germline CDR1 is SGHNT and CDR2 is YYREEE (reference sequence). Trimming shortened V by 5 bases and J by 3 bases, and 16 bases separated the two germline ends. CDR3 amino acids: CASRTTGKQTDTQYF. In DNA, the CDR3 is TGTGCCAGCAGGACAACAGGGAAACAGACAGATACGCAGTATTTT.

The chain joins TRBV27 to TRBJ2-4; 9 positions match TRBD1. V lost 5 bases to trimming and J lost 6 bases; unmatched junction nucleotides: 2. The CDR3 loop spans 13 amino acids. CDR1 is MNHEY and CDR2 is SMNVEV in the germline V gene (reference sequence). This CDR3 is CASSPGQGNIQYF. CDR3 nucleotides: TGTGCCAGCAGTCCGGGACAGGGAAACATTCAGTACTTC.

This chain connects TRBV7-9 to TRBJ1-4, with a weak D call TRBD1 (6 bases). V was clipped by 2 bases and J by 12 bases, with 16 bases between them. Germline V gives CDR1 SEHNR, CDR2 FQNEAQ (reference sequence). This CDR3 is built from 14 residues. Written as DNA, the CDR3 is TGTGCCAGCAGCTTACCCAGGGGTGCGGGAGAACTGTTTTTT. Protein sequence: CASSLPRGAGELFF.

This clone has just one count. V and J are TRBV18 and TRBJ2-4, with 11 bases aligning to TRBD2. CDR3 size: 22 residues. In germline, CDR1 is KGHSH, CDR2 LQKENI. The V gene end was trimmed by 0 bases and the J gene end by 0 bases; junction bases not matched to a gene: 16. CDR3 protein: CASSPPSGPGTSGALAKNIQYF. As DNA, the CDR3 is TGTGCCAGCTCACCACCGTCGGGTCCCGGGACTAGCGGAGCATTAGCCAAAAACATTCAGTACTTC.

The chain couples TRBV5-5 to TRBJ2-7; tentatively, D is TRBD2 (6 bases). The V end lost 4 bases, the J end lost 0 bases, and 17 bases lay between the germline ends. This CDR3 has 16 residues. Germline V CDR1 and CDR2: SGHKS, YYEKEE (reference sequence). The CDR3 region is CASSPPGLLSSYEQYF. The CDR3 DNA reads as TGTGCCAGCAGCCCCCCGGGACTGCTAAGCTCCTACGAGCAGTACTTC.

This chain joins TRBV19 and TRBJ2-1; 9 nucleotides agree with TRBD1. This CDR3 spans 13 amino acids. Per germline, CDR1 LNHDA and CDR2 SQIVND (reference sequence). Trimming removed 5 bases from V and 7 bases from J; junction bases left unmatched: 3. The CDR3 is CASSSGQGNEQFF. The CDR3 nucleotides read TGTGCCAGTAGTTCCGGACAGGGGAATGAGCAGTTCTTC.

The V call is TRBV7-9, the J call TRBJ2-7, with D unresolved. Germline V gives CDR1 SEHNR, CDR2 FQNEAQ (reference sequence). The CDR3 is made up of 11 amino acids. Trimming left V 7 bases short and J 3 bases short, with 7 bases between. The CDR3 reads CASTDNYEQYF. The CDR3 DNA follows: TGTGCCAGCACCGACAACTACGAGCAGTACTTC.

V and J are TRBV7-9 and TRBJ1-2; D gene uncertain. This CDR3 has 14 residues. The V end lost 2 bases, the J end lost 2 bases, and 9 bases lay between the germline ends. Looked up from germline, CDR1 is SEHNR and CDR2 is FQNEAQ (reference sequence). The CDR3 nucleotides read TGTGCCAGCAGCTTATCTGAGTCCAACTATGGCTACACCTTC. Amino acids: CASSLSESNYGYTF.

The gene calls are TRBV4-2 and TRBJ2-7; the D is unclear. Germline CDR1 LGHNA, CDR2 YNFKEQ. V lost 1 base and J lost 5, with 3 bases in between. CDR3 length: 11 residues. The CDR3 is CASSQGNEQYF. The CDR3 DNA follows: TGTGCCAGCAGCCAAGGAAACGAGCAGTACTTC.

The J gene is TRBJ2-3, the V gene TRBV19; the D gene could be TRBD1 or TRBD2 (5 bases each). Germline V lookup: CDR1 LNHDA, CDR2 SQIVND (reference sequence). Trimming pared 5 bases from V and 5 bases from J, leaving 17 bases between. The CDR3 length is 15 residues. DNA of the CDR3: TGTGCCAGTAGTCTCCCCGCCGGGGCACTAGATACGCAGTATTTT. The encoded protein is CASSLPAGALDTQYF.